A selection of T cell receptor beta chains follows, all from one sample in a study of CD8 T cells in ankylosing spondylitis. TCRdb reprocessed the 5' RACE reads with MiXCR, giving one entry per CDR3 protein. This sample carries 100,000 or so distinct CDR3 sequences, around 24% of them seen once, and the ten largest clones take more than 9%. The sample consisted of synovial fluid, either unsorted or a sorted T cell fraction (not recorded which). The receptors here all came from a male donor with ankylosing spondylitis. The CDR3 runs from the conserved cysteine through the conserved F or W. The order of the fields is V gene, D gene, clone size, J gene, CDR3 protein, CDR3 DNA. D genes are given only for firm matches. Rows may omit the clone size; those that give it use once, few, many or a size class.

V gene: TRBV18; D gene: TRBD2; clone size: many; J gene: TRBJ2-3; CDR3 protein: CASSLLAGGDTQYF; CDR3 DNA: TGTGCCAGCTCACTACTAGCGGGAGGAGATACGCAGTATTTT
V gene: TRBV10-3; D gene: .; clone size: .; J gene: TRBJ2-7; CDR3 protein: CAISDSPGVRPEQYF; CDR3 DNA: TGTGCCATCAGTGACTCCCCCGGGGTACGGCCCGAGCAGTACTTC
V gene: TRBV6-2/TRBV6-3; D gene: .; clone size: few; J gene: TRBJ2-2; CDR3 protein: CASRTGQADTGELFF; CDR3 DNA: TGTGCCAGCAGAACGGGACAAGCCGACACCGGGGAGCTGTTTTTT
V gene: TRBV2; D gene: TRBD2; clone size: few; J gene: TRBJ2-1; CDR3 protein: CASSLLAVYEQFF; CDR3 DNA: TGTGCCAGCAGCCTCCTAGCGGTCTATGAGCAGTTCTTC
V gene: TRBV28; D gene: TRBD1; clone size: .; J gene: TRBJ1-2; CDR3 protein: CASREQGANYGYTF; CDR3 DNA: TGTGCCAGCAGGGAACAGGGGGCGAACTATGGCTACACCTTC
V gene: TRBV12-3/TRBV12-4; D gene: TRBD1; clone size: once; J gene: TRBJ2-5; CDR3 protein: CASSSSDRGGETQYF; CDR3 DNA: TGTGCCAGCAGTTCAAGCGACAGGGGAGGAGAGACCCAGTACTTC
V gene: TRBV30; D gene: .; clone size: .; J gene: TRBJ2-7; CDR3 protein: CAWSVLGSGTYEQYF; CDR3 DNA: TGTGCCTGGAGTGTACTAGGTTCGGGAACCTACGAGCAGTACTTC
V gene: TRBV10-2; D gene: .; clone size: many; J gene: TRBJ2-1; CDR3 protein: CASSENPYNEQFF; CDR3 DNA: TGCGCCAGCAGTGAGAATCCTTACAATGAGCAGTTCTTC
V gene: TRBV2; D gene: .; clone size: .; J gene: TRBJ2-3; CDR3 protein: CASIASGSTDTQYF; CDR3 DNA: TGTGCCAGCATAGCGTCAGGGTCCACAGATACGCAGTATTTT
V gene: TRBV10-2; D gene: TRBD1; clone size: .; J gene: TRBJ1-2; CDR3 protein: CASSEAPDRTLTGGYTF; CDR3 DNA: TGCGCCAGCAGTGAGGCTCCGGACAGGACATTGACAGGTGGCTACACCTTC
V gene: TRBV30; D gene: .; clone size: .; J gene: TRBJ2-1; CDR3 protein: CAWSKVRSGMDEQFF; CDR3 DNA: TGTGCCTGGAGTAAAGTGAGGTCTGGGATGGATGAGCAGTTCTTC
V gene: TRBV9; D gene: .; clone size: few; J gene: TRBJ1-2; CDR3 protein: CASSVVAANYGYTF; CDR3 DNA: TGTGCCAGCAGCGTAGTGGCGGCTAACTATGGCTACACCTTC
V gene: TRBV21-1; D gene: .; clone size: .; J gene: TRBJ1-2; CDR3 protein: CASSNAGTGGAGGYTF; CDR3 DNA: TGTGCCAGCAGCAACGCCGGGACAGGGGGCGCGGGTGGCTACACCTTC
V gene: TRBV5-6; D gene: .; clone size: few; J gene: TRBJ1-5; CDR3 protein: CASSFWGYGQPQHF; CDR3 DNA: TGTGCCAGCAGCTTCTGGGGTTACGGGCAGCCCCAGCATTTT
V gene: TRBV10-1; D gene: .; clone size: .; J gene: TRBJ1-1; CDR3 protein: CASSENTEAFF; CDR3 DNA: TGCGCCAGCAGTGAGAACACTGAAGCTTTCTTT
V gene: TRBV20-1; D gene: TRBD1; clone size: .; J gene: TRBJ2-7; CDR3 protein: CSAPQGERYEQYF; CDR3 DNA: TGCAGTGCTCCACAGGGGGAAAGGTACGAGCAGTACTTC
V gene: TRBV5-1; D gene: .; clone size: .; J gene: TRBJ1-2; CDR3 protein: CASSSSGNYGYTF; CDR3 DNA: TGCGCCAGCAGCTCGTCGGGCAACTATGGCTACACCTTC
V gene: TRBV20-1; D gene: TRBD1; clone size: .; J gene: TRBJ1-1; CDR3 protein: CSASEGALTEAFF; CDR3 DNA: TGCAGTGCTAGTGAGGGGGCGCTTACTGAAGCTTTCTTT
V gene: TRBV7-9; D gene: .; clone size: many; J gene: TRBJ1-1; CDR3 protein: CANVDLGAPNTEAFF; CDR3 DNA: TGTGCCAACGTAGATTTGGGGGCCCCGAACACTGAAGCTTTCTTT
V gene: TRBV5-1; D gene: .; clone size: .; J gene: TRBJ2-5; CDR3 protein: CANRPTVVGETQYF; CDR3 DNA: TGCGCCAACAGACCCACCGTAGTTGGTGAGACCCAGTACTTC
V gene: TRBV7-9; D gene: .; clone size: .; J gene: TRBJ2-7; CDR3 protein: CASSLTYEQYF; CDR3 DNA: TGTGCCAGCAGCTTGACCTACGAGCAGTACTTC
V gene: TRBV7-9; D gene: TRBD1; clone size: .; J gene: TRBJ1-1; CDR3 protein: CASSSYRGGNTEAFF; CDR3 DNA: TGTGCCAGCAGCTCCTACAGGGGGGGGAACACTGAAGCTTTCTTT
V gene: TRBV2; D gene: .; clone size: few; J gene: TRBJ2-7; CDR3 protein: CASTRDLWSYEQYF; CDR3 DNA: TGTGCCAGCACCCGAGATCTGTGGTCCTACGAGCAGTACTTC
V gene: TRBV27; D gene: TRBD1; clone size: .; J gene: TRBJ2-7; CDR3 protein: CASSSTGEWEQYF; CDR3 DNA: TGTGCCAGCAGTTCCACAGGGGAGTGGGAGCAGTACTTC
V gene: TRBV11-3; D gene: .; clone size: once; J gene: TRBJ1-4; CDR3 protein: CASSLGDHSEKLFF; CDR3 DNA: TGTGCCAGCAGCTTAGGTGACCACTCCGAAAAACTGTTTTTT
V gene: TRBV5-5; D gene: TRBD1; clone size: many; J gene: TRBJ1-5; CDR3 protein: CASSRQGAWSNQPQHF; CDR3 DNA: TGTGCCAGCAGCCGACAGGGGGCATGGAGCAATCAGCCCCAGCATTTT
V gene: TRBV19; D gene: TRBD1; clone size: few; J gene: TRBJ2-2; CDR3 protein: CASSIGDRFTGELFF; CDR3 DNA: TGTGCCAGTAGTATAGGGGACAGGTTCACCGGGGAGCTGTTTTTT
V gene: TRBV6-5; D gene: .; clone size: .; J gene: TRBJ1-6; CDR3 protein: CASSSRWDSPLHF; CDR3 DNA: TGTGCCAGCAGTTCTCGTTGGGATTCACCCCTCCACTTT
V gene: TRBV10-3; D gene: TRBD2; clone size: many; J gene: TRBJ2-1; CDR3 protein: CAISTSSGSSYNEQFF; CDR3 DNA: TGTGCCATCAGTACCTCTAGCGGGAGCTCCTACAATGAGCAGTTCTTC
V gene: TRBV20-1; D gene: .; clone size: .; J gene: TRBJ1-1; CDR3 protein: CSARGQGLGAFF; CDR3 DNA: TGCAGTGCTAGGGGTCAGGGCTTAGGGGCTTTCTTT
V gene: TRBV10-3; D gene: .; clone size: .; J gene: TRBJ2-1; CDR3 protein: CAISVAGGYNEQFF; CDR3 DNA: TGTGCCATCAGTGTGGCAGGGGGGTACAATGAGCAGTTCTTC
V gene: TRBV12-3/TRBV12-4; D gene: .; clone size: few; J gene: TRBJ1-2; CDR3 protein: CASSLRGRGYTF; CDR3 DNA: TGTGCCAGCAGTTTACGGGGAAGGGGCTACACCTTC
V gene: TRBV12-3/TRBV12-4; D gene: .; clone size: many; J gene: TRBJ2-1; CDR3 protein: CASSLSLGNEQFF; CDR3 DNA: TGTGCCAGCAGTTTAAGTCTTGGGAATGAGCAGTTCTTC
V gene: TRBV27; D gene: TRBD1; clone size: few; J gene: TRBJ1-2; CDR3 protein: CASSHRDSRNYGYTF; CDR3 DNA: TGTGCCAGCAGTCACAGGGACAGCAGAAACTATGGCTACACCTTC
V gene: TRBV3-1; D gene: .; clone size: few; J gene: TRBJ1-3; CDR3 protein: CASSQESSGNTIYF; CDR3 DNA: TGTGCCAGCAGCCAAGAAAGCTCTGGAAACACCATATATTTT
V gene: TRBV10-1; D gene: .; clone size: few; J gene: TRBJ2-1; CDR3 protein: CASSEFKSRGYSYNEQFF; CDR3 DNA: TGCGCCAGCAGTGAGTTTAAGTCTCGGGGATACTCCTACAATGAGCAGTTCTTC
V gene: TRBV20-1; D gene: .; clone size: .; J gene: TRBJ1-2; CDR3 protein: CSASPPPTYGYTF; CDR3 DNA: TGCAGTGCTAGCCCGCCACCTACCTATGGCTACACCTTC
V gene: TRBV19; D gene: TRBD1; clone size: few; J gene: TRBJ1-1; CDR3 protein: CASSIGKQGAGEAFF; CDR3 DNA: TGTGCCAGTAGTATTGGCAAGCAGGGGGCGGGAGAAGCTTTCTTT
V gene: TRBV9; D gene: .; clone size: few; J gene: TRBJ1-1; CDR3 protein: CASSANSPAGAFF; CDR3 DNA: TGTGCCAGCAGCGCAAACAGCCCCGCTGGTGCTTTCTTT
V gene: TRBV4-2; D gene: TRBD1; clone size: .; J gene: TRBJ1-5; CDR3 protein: CASSLAAGQGIQPQHF; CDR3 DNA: TGTGCCAGCAGCTTAGCCGCTGGACAGGGTATTCAGCCCCAGCATTTT
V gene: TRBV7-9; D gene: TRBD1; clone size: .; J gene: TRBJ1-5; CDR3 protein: CASSLGTGGIQPQHF; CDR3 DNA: TGTGCCAGCAGCTTAGGGACAGGGGGAATCCAGCCCCAGCATTTT
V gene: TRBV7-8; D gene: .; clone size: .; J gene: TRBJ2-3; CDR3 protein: CASSLDVDISTDTQYF; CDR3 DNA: TGTGCCAGCAGCTTAGACGTGGATATTAGCACAGATACGCAGTATTTT
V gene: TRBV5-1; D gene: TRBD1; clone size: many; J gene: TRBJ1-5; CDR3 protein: CASSSTGDGQPQHF; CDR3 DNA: TGCGCCAGCAGTTCTACAGGGGACGGTCAGCCCCAGCATTTT
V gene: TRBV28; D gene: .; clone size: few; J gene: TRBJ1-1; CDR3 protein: CASSLSWGGNSEAFF; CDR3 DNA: TGTGCCAGCAGTTTGTCTTGGGGGGGGAACTCTGAAGCTTTCTTT
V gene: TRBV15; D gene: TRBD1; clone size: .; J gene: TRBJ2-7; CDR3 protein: CATSRLTGADYEQYF; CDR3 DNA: TGTGCCACCAGCAGATTAACAGGGGCGGACTACGAGCAGTACTTC
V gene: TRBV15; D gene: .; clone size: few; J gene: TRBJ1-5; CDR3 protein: CATSRDQGVEQPQHF; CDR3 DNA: TGTGCCACCAGCAGAGATCAGGGAGTGGAGCAGCCCCAGCATTTT
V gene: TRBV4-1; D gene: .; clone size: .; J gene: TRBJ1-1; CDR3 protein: CASSQDSPGESSKVGAFF; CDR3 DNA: TGCGCCAGCAGCCAAGACTCTCCCGGGGAGAGTTCCAAAGTGGGAGCTTTCTTT
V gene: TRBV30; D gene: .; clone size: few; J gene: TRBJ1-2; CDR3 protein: CACQVTREGYTF; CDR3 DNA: TGTGCCTGCCAGGTCACACGGGAGGGCTACACCTTC
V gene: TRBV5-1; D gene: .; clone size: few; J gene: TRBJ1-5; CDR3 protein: CASSPGLARGQPQHF; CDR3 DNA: TGCGCCAGCAGCCCCGGCCTTGCAAGGGGTCAGCCCCAGCATTTT
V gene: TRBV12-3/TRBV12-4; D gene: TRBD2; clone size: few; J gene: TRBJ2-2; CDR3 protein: CASSGTSGITGELFF; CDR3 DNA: TGTGCCAGCAGCGGGACTAGCGGGATCACCGGGGAGCTGTTTTTT
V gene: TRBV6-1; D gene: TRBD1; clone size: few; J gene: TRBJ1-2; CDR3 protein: CASKKVGTGDGYTF; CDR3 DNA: TGTGCCAGCAAGAAGGTGGGGACAGGGGATGGCTACACCTTC
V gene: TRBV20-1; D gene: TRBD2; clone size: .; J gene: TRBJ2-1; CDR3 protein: CSAFKREGPDNEQFF; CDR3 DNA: TGCAGTGCGTTCAAGCGGGAGGGCCCGGACAATGAGCAGTTCTTC
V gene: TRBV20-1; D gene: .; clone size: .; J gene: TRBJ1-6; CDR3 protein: CSARDLPDSPLHF; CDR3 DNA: TGCAGTGCTAGGGACCTACCGGATTCACCCCTCCACTTT
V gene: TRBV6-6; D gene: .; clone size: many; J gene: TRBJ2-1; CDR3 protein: CASSLSRIGEQFF; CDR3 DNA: TGTGCCAGCAGCTTGTCTCGGATAGGTGAGCAGTTCTTC
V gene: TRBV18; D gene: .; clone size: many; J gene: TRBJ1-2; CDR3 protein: CASSDLPRYGYTF; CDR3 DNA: TGTGCCAGCTCAGATTTGCCACGGTATGGCTACACCTTC
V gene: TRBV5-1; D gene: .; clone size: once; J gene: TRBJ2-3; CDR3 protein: CASSPSTEDTQYF; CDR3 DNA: TGCGCCAGCAGCCCTAGTACGGAAGATACGCAGTATTTT
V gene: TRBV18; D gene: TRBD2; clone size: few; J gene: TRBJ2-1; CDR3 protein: CASSFKRESNEQFF; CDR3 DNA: TGTGCCAGCTCATTCAAGCGGGAGAGCAATGAGCAGTTCTTC